This T cell receptor (beta chain) is from a study of technical replicates of blood from a few donors. To note about this clone: One end of the junction varies from germline; a read error may be responsible.

The method was immunoSEQ multiplex PCR; TCRdb's version includes in-frame clones alone and lacks a portion of them. Found here are 78,000 or so clones, roughly 89% of them singletons; the top ten hold 0.37%. Per germline, CDR1 SSHAT and CDR2 FNYEAQ (reference sequence). The CDR3 is 16 amino acids. The chain carries TRBV7-7 and TRBJ2-6; TRBD1 might be the D (6 bases). This TCR was sampled from a human donor in good health. Some clones in this sample may be carry-over from other donors' samples. Sequenced sample: T cells isolated from PBMCs. The CDR3 sequence is CASSALGGSGANVLTF. The CDR3 DNA sequence: TGTGCTAGCAGCGCCTTAGGGGGCTCTGGGGCCAACGTCCTGACTTTC.